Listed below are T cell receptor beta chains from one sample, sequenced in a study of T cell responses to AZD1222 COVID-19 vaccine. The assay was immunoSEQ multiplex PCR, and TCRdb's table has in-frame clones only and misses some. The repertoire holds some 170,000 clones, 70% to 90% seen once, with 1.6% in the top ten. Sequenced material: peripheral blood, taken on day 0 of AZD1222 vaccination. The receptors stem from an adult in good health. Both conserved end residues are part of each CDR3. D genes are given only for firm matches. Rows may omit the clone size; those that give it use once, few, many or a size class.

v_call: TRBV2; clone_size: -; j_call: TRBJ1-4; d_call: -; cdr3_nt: TGTGCCAGCTTATCGGTGCAGAGCGAAAAACTGTTTTTT; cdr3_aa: CASLSVQSEKLFF
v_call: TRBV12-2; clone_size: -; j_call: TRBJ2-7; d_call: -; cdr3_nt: TGTGCAAGTCGCTTAGGGTCCAGGGGGCAGTACTACGAGCAGTACTTC; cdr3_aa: CASRLGSRGQYYEQYF
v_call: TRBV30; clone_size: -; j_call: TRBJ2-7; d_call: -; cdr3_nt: TGTGCCTGGACAGACAGCTACGAGCAGTACTTC; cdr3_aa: CAWTDSYEQYF
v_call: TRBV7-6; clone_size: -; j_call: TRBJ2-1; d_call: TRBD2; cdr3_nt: TGTGCCAGCAGCCCTGCAGGACTAGCGGCGAGAGGGGGATCCTACAATGAGCAGTTCTTC; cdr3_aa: CASSPAGLAARGGSYNEQFF
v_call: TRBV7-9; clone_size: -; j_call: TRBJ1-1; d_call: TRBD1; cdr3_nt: TGTGCCAGCAGCTTGACAGGGGCCCCGGGGACTGAAGCTTTCTTT; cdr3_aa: CASSLTGAPGTEAFF
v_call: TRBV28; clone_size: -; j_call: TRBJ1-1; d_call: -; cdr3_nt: TGTGCCAGCAGTGGGTGGAGAGGGGGTGAAGCTTTCTTT; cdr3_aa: CASSGWRGGEAFF
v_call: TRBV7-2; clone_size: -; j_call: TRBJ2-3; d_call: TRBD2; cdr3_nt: TGTGCCAGCAGCATAAGGACTAGCGGGAATACGCAGTATTTT; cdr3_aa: CASSIRTSGNTQYF
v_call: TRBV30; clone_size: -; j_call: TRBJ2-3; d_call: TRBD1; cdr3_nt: TGTGCCTGGACTAGGACAGGGCAGGCGACAGATACGCAGTATTTT; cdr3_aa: CAWTRTGQATDTQYF
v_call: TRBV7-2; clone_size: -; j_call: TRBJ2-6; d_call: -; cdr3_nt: TGTGCCAGCAGCTTAGTCGGTAGCGGAAGCTCTGGGGCCAACGTCCTGACTTTC; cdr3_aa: CASSLVGSGSSGANVLTF
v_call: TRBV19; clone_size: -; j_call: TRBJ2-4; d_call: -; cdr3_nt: TGTGCCAGTAGGGGGGGGGACACCTTAGCCAAAAACATTCAGTACTTC; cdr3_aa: CASRGGDTLAKNIQYF
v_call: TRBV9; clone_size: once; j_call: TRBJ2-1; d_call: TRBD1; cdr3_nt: TGTGCCAGCAGCGTAGATCCAGGGACAGTGCGTAATGAGCAGTTCTTC; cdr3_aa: CASSVDPGTVRNEQFF
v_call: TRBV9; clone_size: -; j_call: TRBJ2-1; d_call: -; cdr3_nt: TGTGCCAGCAGCGTAGATGGAATCTCCTACAATGAGCAGTTCTTC; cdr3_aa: CASSVDGISYNEQFF
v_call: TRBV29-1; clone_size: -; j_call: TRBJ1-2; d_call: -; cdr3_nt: TGCAGCGTTGAGGAGGGAGGTGCCTATGGCTACACCTTC; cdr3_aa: CSVEEGGAYGYTF
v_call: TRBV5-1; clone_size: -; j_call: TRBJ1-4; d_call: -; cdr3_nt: TGCGCCAGCCGCGGGGGTGCAACTAATGAAAAACTGTTTTTT; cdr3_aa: CASRGGATNEKLFF
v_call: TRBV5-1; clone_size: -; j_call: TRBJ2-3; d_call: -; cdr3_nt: TGCGCCAGCAGCTTTGAACAGGTCACAGATACGCAGTATTTT; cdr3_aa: CASSFEQVTDTQYF
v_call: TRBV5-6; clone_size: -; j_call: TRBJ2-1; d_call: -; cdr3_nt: TGTGCCAGCACCATCTATTGGCCAGGGAGAAATGAGCAGTTCTTC; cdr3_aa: CASTIYWPGRNEQFF
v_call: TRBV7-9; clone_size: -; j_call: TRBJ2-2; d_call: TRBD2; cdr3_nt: TGTGCCAGCAGCCAAAAGATAGCGGGAACCGGGGAGCTGTTTTTT; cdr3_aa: CASSQKIAGTGELFF
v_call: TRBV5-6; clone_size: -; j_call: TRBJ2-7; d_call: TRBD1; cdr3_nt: TGTGCCAGCAGCCACCCGGGACAGGGGCTCGGCGAGCAGTACTTC; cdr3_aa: CASSHPGQGLGEQYF
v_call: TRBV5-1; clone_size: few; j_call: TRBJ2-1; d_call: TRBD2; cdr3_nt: TGCGCCAGCAGCCCGGGACACAGTAGCGGGGATGAGCAGTTCTTC; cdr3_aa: CASSPGHSSGDEQFF
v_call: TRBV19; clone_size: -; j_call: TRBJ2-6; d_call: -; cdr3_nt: TGTGCCAGCCTACAGACGGGCTCTGGGGCCAACGTCCTGACTTTC; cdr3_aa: CASLQTGSGANVLTF
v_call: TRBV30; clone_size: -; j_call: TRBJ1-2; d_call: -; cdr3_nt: TGTGCCTGGAGTGTTGGGGTTGGCTACACCTTC; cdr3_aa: CAWSVGVGYTF
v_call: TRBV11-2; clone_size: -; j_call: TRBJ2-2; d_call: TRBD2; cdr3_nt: TGTGCCAGCAGCTTAGAATGGGGACTAGTCAACGGGGAGCTGTTTTTT; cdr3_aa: CASSLEWGLVNGELFF
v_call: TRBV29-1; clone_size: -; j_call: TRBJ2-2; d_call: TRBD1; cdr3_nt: TGCAGCGTCGCAGGGGGATTGAACACCGGGGAGCTGTTTTTT; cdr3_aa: CSVAGGLNTGELFF
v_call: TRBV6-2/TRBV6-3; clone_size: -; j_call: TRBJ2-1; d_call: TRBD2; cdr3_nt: TGTGCCAGCAGTTCGTCCAGACTAGCGAGCTCCTACAATGAGCAGTTCTTC; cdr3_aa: CASSSSRLASSYNEQFF
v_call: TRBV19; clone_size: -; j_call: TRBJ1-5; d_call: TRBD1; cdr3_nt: TGTGCCAGTAGTCTTGGACAGGGGGCAGGGTATAGCAATCAGCCCCAGCATTTT; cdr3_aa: CASSLGQGAGYSNQPQHF